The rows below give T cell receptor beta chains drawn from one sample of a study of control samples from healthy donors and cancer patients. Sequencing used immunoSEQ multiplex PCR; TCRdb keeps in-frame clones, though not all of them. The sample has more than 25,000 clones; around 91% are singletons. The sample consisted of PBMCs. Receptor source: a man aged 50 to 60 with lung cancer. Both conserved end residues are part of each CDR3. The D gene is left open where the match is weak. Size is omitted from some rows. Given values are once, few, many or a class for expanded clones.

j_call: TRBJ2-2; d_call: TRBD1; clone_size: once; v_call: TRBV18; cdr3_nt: TGTGCCAGCTCACCCGACAGGGAAGGCGGGGAGCTGTTTTTT; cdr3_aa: CASSPDREGGELFF
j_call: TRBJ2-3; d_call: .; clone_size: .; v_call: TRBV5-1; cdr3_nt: TGCGCCAGCAGCCGATCTTCGACAGATACGCAGTATTTT; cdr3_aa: CASSRSSTDTQYF
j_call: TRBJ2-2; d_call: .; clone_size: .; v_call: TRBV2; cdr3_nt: TGTGCCAGCGCGACGGACTCCACCGGGGAGCTGTTTTTT; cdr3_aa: CASATDSTGELFF
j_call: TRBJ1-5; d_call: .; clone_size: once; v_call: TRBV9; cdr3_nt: TGTGCCAGCAGCGTAGGATCAGGTGTCAATCAGCCCCAGCATTTT; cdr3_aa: CASSVGSGVNQPQHF
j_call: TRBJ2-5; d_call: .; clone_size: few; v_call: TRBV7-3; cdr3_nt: TGTGCCAGCAGCTTACTGGGTCAGTTGAAAGAGACCCAGTACTTC; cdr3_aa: CASSLLGQLKETQYF
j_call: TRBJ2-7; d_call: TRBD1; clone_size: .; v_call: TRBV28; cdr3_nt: TGTGCCAGCGAGAAGGGACAGTCCTACGAGCAGTACTTC; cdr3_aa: CASEKGQSYEQYF
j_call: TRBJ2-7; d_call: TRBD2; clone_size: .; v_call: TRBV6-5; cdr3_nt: TGTGCCAGCAGTAATTTGCAGGGAGGGTCAGACGAGCAGTACTTC; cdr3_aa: CASSNLQGGSDEQYF
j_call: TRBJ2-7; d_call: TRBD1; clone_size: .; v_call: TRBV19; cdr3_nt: TGTGCCAGTAGTATAGTTAACAGGGGCGAGCAGTACTTC; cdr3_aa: CASSIVNRGEQYF
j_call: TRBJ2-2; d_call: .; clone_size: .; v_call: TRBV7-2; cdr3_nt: TGTGCCAGCAGCATCCTACAGGGTTCCGGGGAGCTGTTTTTT; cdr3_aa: CASSILQGSGELFF
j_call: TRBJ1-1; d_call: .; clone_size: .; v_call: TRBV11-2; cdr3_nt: TGTGCCAGCAGCTTCGTAAGGGGAGAAGCTTTCTTT; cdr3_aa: CASSFVRGEAFF
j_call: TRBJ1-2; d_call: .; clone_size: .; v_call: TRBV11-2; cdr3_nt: TGTGCCAGCAGCTTAGGGGGCTTAAGGAGCTATGGCTACACCTTC; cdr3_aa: CASSLGGLRSYGYTF
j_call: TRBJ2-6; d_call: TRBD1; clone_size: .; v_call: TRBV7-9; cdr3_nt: TGTGCCAGCAGCTCAACAGGGGGCACCTCTGGGGCCAACGTCCTGACTTTC; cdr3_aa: CASSSTGGTSGANVLTF
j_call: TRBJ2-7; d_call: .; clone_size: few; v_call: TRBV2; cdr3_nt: TGTGCCAGCAGTGGGGCAAGGGGGACGATTTATGGGATTCCCTACGAGCAGTACTTC; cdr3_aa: CASSGARGTIYGIPYEQYF
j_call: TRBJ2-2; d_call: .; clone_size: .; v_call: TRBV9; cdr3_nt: TGTGCCAGCAGCCCTAGTCGGAACACCGGGGAGCTGTTTTTT; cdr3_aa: CASSPSRNTGELFF
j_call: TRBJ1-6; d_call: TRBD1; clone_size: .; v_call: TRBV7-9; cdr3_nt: TGTGCCAGCAGCTTAGCGGGACAGTCATATTCACCCCTCCACTTT; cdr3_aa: CASSLAGQSYSPLHF
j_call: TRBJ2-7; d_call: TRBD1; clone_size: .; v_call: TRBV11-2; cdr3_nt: TGTGCCAGCAGCCCCCTATCCCGGGACAGGAAACGGGTCTACGAGCAGTACTTC; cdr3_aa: CASSPLSRDRKRVYEQYF
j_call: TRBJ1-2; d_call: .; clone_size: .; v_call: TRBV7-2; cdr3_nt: TGTGCCAGCAGTCCAGGGTGGCATGGCTACACCTTC; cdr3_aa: CASSPGWHGYTF
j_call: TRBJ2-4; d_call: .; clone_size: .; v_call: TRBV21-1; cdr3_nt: TGTGCCAGCACCGGCAGGACCAAAAACATTCAGTACTTC; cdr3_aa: CASTGRTKNIQYF
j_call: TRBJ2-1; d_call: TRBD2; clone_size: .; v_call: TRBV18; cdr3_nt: TGTGCCAGCTCGCCGGGACTAGCGGACAATGAGCAGTTCTTC; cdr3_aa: CASSPGLADNEQFF
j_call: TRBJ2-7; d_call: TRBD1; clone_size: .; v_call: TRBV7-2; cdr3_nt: TGTGCCAGCAACCCCAGGGGGTCCTACGAGCAGTACTTC; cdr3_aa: CASNPRGSYEQYF
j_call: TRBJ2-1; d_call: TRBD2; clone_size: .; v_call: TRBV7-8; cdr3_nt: TGTGCCAGCAGCCAAGTGGGGGGACTAGCGGGGCTCTACAATGAGCAGTTCTTC; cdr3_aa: CASSQVGGLAGLYNEQFF
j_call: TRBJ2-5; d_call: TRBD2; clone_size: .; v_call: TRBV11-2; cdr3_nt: TGTGCCAGCAGCTTACGAAGTAGCGGGGCCCCTCAGGAGACCCAGTACTTC; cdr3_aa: CASSLRSSGAPQETQYF
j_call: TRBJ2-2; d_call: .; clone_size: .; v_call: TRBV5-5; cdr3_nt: TGTGCCAGCAGCCCGAACGTACAGAACACCGGGGAGCTGTTTTTT; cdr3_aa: CASSPNVQNTGELFF
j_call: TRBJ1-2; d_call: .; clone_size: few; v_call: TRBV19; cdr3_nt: TGTGCCAGTAACAGCAGGGTCAGTGGCTACACCTTC; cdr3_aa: CASNSRVSGYTF
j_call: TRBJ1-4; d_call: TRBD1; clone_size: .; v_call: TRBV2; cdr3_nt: TGTGCCACCGGACAGGATAATAATGAAAAACTGTTTTTT; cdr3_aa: CATGQDNNEKLFF
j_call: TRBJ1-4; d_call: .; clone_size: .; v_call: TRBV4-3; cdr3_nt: TGCGCCAGCAGCCGGATGGGGGGGGGCTTAGACGAAAAACTGTTTTTT; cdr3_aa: CASSRMGGGLDEKLFF
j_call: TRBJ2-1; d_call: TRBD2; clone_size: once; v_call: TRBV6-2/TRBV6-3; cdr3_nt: TGTGCCAGCAGTCACCCTTTCGGACTAGCGGGGGACTATGAGCAGTTCTTC; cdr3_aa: CASSHPFGLAGDYEQFF
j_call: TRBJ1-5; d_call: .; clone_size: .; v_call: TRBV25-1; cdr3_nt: TGTGCCAGCAGTGAATACCTTAGGGGGACAAATCAGCCCCAGCATTTT; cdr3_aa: CASSEYLRGTNQPQHF
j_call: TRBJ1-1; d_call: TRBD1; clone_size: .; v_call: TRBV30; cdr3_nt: TGTGCCTGGAGTGGAGCAGAGACAGGGGCAAACACTGAAGCTTTCTTT; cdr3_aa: CAWSGAETGANTEAFF
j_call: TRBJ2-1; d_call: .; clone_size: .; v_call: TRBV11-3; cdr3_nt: TGTGCCAGCAGCACCCGAGGGGGGGCAAATGAGCAGTTCTTC; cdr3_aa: CASSTRGGANEQFF
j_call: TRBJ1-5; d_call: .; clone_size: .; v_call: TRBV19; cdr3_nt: TGTGCCAGTAGTGTTCGATCGAGTGAAAATCAGCCCCAGCATTTT; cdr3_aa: CASSVRSSENQPQHF
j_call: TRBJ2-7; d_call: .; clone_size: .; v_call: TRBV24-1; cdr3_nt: TGTGCCACCAGTGATAATCTTGGCTTTTCAGGGCAGTACTTC; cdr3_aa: CATSDNLGFSGQYF
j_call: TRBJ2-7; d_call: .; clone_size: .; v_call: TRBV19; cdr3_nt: TGTGCCAGTAGTCAGGCTACCCTCTACGAGCAGTACTTC; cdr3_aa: CASSQATLYEQYF
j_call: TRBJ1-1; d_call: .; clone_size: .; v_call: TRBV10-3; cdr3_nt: TGTGCCATCAGGAACCGCAGCGGCACTGAAGCTTTCTTT; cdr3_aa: CAIRNRSGTEAFF
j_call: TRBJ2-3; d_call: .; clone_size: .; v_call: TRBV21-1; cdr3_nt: TGTGCCAGCAGCAAAGTAGGGCGACAGGGTACCCCAGATACGCAGTATTTT; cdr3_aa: CASSKVGRQGTPDTQYF
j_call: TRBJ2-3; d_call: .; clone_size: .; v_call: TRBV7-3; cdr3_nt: TGTGCCAGCAGCTTAAGGCCAGGGAGTGATACGCAGTATTTT; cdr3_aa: CASSLRPGSDTQYF
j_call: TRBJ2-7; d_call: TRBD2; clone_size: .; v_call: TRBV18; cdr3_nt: TGTGCCAGCTCACCACCAACTAGCGGGGGGGCCGAGCAGTACTTC; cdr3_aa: CASSPPTSGGAEQYF
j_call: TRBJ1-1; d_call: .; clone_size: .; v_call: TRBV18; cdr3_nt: TGTGCCAGCTCGGGGGTATTGGGAGTCGCTGAAGCTTTCTTT; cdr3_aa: CASSGVLGVAEAFF
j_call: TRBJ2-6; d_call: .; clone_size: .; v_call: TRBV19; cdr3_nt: TGTGCCAGTAGTGTGATACAGGGTTGGTCTGGGGCCAACGTCCTGACTTTC; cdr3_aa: CASSVIQGWSGANVLTF
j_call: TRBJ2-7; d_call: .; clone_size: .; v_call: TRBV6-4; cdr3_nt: TGTGCCAGCAGCCACGGGGCCGGCTCCTCCTACGAGCAGTACTTC; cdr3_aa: CASSHGAGSSYEQYF
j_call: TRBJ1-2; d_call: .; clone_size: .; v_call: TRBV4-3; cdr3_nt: TGCGCCAGCAGCCCGGATTCGGACTATGGCTACACCTTC; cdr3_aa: CASSPDSDYGYTF
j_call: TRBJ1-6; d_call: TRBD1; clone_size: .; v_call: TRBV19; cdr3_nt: TGTGCCAGTAGTACGGGACAGTATTCACCCCTCCACTTT; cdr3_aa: CASSTGQYSPLHF
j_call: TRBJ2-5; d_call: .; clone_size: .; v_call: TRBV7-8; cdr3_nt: TGTGCCAGTTCAGCCAACCAAGAGACCCAGTACTTC; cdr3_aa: CASSANQETQYF
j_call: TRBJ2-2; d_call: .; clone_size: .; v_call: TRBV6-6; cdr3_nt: TGTGCCAGCAGTTACTCCTCCACCGGGGAGCTGTTTTTT; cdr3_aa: CASSYSSTGELFF
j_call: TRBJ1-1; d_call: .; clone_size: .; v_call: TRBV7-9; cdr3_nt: TGTGCCAGCAGCCCCAACGACAGGACTGAAGCTTTCTTT; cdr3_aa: CASSPNDRTEAFF
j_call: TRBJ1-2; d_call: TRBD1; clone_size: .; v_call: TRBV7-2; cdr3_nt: TGTGCCAGCAGCCCCCAGACAGGGAGCGAGGGCTACACCTTC; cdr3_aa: CASSPQTGSEGYTF
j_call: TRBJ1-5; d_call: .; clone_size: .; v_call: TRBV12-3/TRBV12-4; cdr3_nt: TGTGCCAGCACCCCTGAGGGGGGGCCCCAGCATTTT; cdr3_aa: CASTPEGGPQHF
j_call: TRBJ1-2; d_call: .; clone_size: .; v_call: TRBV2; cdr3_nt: TGTGCCAGCAGTGAAGGGCAGGGAGCGCCTGGCTACACCTTC; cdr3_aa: CASSEGQGAPGYTF
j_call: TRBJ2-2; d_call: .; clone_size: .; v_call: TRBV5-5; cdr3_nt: TGTGCCAGCAGCTTCCGGGAGGACAGGGCGGGCACCGGGGAGCTGTTTTTT; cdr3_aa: CASSFREDRAGTGELFF
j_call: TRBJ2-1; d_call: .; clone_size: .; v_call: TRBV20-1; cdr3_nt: TGCAGTGCTAGTGGGGCGAGAAATGAGCAGTTCTTC; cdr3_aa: CSASGARNEQFF
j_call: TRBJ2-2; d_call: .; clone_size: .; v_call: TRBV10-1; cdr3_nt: TGCGCCAGCAGCCCCGGGACCGCGAACACCGGGGAGCTGTTTTTT; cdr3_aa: CASSPGTANTGELFF
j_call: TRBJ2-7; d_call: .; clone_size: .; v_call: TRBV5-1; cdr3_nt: TGCGCCAGCAGCTTGGATCTACAGGTGGGGGACTACGAGCAGTACTTC; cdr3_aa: CASSLDLQVGDYEQYF
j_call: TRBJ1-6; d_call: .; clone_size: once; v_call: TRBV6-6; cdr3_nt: TGTGCCAGCAGACAGCGAGCCCTCCACTTT; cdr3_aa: CASRQRALHF
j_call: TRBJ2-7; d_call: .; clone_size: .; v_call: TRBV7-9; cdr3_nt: TGTGCCAGCAGCTTCAGTGGATCCTACGAGCAGTACTTC; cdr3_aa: CASSFSGSYEQYF
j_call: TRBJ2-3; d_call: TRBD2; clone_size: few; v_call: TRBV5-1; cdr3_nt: TGCGCCAGCAGCTTGGGACTAGCGGGGGCCTCAGATACGCAGTATTTT; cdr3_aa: CASSLGLAGASDTQYF